This TCR beta chain stems from a study of chemoradiotherapy in HPV16-positive cancers. Only in-frame clones appear in the TCRdb table, and some are missing; sequencing was by immunoSEQ multiplex PCR. The sample shows about 1,200 clones, about 90% of them seen only once. There are 18 residues in the CDR3. Looked up from germline, CDR1 is SGHDT and CDR2 is YYEEEE. Trimming took off 5 bases at V and 5 bases at J, with 23 bases between the two ends. Repeated repertoire sampling spanned the course of chemoradiotherapy. This chain links TRBV5-6 with TRBJ2-6; D uncertain. The source is a human donor with HPV-associated anogenital cancer. The starting material was tumor tissue, obtained from a patient who underwent chemoradiotherapy. CDR3 sequence (DNA): TGTGCCAGCAGTCATACCAATAGTCACAAAAGTCGGGCCAACGTCCTGACTTTC. It codes for CASSHTNSHKSRANVLTF.